In this sample, the clone carrying this T cell receptor beta chain turned up once. Germline V CDR1 and CDR2: LNHNV, YYDKDF (reference sequence). Trimming cost V 5 bases and J 7 bases; bases outside gene matches: 6. The CDR3 spans 14 residues. Under the authors' procedure: The assay estimated nucleated cells by amplifying reference gene primers. The method was immunoSEQ multiplex PCR; TCRdb's version includes in-frame clones alone and lacks a portion of them. V, J and clone size are taken as reported in that table, and D and trimming were inferred from the DNA itself. Of about 66,000 clones in the sample, 82% are singletons; the top ten hold more than 6.5%. The source of the sample is a study of blood T cell repertoires in COVID-19.

This chain joins TRBV15 and TRBJ1-5, with 9 bases lining up with TRBD1. The material sequenced was peripheral blood. The TCR sequence derives from a man aged 55 to 70 with acute or convalescent COVID-19. The CDR3 loop reads CATSSRQGDQPQHF. CDR3 coding DNA: TGTGCCACCAGCTCCCGACAGGGGGACCAGCCCCAGCATTTT.